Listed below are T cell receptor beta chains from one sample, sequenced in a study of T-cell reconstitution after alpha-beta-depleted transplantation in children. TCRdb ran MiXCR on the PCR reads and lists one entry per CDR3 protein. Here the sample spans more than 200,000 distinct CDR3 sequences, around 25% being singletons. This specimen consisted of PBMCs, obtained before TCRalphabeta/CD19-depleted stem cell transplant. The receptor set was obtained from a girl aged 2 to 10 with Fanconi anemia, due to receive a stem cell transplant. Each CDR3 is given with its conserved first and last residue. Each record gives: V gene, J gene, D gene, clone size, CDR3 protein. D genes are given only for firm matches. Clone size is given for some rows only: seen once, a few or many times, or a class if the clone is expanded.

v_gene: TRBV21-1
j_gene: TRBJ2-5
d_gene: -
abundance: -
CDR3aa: CASPGPQETQYF

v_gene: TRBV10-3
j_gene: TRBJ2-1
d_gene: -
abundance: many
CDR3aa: CAIRRDNGGEQFF

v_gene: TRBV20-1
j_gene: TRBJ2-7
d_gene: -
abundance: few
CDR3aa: CSARTDPSSYEQYF

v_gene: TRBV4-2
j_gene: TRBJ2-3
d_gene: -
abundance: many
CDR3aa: CASSQVGPGDTQYF

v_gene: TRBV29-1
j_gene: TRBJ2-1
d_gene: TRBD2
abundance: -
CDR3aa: CSVLKGAGFYNEQFF

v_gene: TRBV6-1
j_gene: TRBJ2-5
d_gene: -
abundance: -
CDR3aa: CASSEGEYQETQYF

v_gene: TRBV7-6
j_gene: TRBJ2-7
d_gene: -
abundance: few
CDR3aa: CASSLGDVYEQYF

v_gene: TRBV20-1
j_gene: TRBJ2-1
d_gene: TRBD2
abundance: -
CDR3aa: CSARMVRGVRTYNEQFF

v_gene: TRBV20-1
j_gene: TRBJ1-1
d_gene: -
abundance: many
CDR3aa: CSARPNTEAFF

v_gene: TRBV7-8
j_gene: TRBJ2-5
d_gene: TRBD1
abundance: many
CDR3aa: CASSPHTGTAQETQYF

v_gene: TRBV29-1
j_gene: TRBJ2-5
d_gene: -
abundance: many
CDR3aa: CSVVESSVTQYF

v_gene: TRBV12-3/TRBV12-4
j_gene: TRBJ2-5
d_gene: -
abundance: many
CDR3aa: CASSSRWETQYF

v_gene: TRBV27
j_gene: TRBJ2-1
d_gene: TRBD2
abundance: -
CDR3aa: CASSLSWWEGQNEQFF

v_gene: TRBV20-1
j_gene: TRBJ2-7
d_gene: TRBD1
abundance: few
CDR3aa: CSGGSTGAPYEQYF

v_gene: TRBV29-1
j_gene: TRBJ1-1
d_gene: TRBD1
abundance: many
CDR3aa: CSAWMTGRAFF

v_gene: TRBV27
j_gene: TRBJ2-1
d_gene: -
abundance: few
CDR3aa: CASSLSIRGNNEQFF

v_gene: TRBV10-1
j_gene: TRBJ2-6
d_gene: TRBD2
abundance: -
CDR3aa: CASSEFGGATSGANVLTF

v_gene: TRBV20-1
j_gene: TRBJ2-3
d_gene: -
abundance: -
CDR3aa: CSASHVDTQYF

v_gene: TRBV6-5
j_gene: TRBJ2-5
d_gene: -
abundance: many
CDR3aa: CASSFQGVGETETQYF

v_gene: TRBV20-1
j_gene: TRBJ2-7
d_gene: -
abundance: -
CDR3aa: CSPMGGASSYEQYF

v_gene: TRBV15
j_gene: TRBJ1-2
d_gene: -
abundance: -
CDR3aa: CAPILQGRWNGYTF

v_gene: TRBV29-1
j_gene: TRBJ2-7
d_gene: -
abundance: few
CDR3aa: CSATGPDEQYF

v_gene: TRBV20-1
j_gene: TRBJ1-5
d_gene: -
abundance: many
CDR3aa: CSARSPIYSNQPQHF

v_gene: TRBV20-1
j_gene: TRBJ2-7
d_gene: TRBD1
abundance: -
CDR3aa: CSAGSLRGLYEQYF

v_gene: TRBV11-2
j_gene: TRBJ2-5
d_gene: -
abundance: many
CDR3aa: CASSLSPVQETQYF

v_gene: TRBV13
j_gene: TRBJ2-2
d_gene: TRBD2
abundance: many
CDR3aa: CASSRLAGEGTGELFF

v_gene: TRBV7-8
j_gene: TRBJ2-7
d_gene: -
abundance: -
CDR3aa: CASSSDSGTPPYEQYF

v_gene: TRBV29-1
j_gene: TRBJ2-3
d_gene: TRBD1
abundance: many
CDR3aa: CSVDRDRDGTQYF

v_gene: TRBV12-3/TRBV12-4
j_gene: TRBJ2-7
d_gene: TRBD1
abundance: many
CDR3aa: CASSFGQGGEQYF

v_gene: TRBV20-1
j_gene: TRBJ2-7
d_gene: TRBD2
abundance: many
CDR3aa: CSAREKAGTYEQYF

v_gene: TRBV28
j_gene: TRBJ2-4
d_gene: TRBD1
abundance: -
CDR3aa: CASSFLTGVGIQYF

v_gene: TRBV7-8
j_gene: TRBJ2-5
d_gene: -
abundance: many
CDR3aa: CASSSEETQYF

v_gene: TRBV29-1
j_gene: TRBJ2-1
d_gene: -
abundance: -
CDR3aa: CSVISAYNEQFF

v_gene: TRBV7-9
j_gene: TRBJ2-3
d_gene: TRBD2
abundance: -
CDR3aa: CASSSSTSGISTDTQYF

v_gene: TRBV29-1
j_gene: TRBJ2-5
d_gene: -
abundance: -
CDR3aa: CTVEMAETQYF

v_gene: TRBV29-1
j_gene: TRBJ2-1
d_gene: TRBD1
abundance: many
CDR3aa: CSVLPRDRAYNEQFF

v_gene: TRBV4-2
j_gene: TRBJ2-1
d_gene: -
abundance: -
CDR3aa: CASSQDRGPQGNEQFF

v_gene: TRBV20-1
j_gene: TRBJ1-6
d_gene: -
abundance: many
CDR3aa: CSARGTANSPLHF

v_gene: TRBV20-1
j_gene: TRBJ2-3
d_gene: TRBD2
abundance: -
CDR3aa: CSASRGLESDTQYF

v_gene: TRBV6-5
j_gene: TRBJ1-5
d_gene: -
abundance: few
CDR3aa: CASSYEVGNQPQHF

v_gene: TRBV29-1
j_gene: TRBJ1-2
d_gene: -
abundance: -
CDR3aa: CSVEYRWGYTF

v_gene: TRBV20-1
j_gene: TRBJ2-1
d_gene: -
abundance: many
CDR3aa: CSARDYGGRSSYNEQFF

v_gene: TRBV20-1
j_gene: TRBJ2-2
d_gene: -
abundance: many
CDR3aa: CSARDWREPNTGELFF

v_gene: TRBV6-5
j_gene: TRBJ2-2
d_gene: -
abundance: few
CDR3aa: CASSYSYRALNTGELFF

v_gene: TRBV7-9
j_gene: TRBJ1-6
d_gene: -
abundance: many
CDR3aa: CASSLTLNSPLHF

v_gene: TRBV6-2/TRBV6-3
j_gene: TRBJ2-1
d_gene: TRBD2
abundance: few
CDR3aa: CATDDLAGIYNEQFF

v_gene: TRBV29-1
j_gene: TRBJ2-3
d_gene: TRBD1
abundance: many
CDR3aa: CSVGDRGFGQYF

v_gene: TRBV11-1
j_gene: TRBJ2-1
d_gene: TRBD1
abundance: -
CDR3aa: CAKGQLSSYNEQFF

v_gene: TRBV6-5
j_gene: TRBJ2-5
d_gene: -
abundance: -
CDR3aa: CASSYQGTQYF

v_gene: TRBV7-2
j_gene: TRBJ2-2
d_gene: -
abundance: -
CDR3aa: CASSLKGNTGELFF